What follows are 16 T cell receptor beta chains derived from one specimen sequenced in a study of naive and memory T cell subsets. Whole blood, roughly 2.5 ml, came from adult healthy volunteers. Blood and skin TCR RNA was reverse transcribed with alpha and beta constant primers. TCRdb recomputed calls from the 5' RACE reads with MiXCR, one row per CDR3 protein. The sample comprises over 20,000 distinct CDR3 sequences, around 25% of which are singletons, and approximately 1.7% rests with the top ten. The receptors were gathered from a female donor in good health.

CDR3: CASSPGPFGTQYF. CDR3 bases: TGTGCCAGCAGCCCCGGGCCCTTTGGGACCCAGTACTTC. This chain links TRBV7-2 with TRBJ2-5; D not certain. The V end lost 5 bases, the J end lost 7 bases, and 14 bases lay between the germline ends. Per germline, CDR1 SGHTA and CDR2 FQGNSA. The CDR3 runs to 13 residues.

There are a few counts of this clonotype. This chain uses TRBV5-1 with TRBJ1-1; weak D call: TRBD1 (6 bases). The CDR3 is 14 residues long. V was trimmed by 1 base and J by 4 bases, leaving 11 bases between them. CDR1 and CDR2 (germline): SGHRS, YFSETQ. The CDR3 sequence: CASSLRDIATEAFF. The CDR3 coding sequence is TGCGCCAGCAGCTTGAGGGACATTGCCACTGAAGCTTTCTTT.

This clonotype was detected a few times. The J gene is TRBJ1-6, the V gene TRBV29-1, with D uncertain. Germline V gene lookup returns CDR1 SQVTM and CDR2 ANQGSEA. The CDR3 consists of 13 residues. Trimming took off 6 bases at V and 9 bases at J, with 15 bases between the two ends. The CDR3 protein is CSVREAWGSPLHF. In nucleotides, the CDR3 is TGCAGCGTGCGGGAGGCCTGGGGTTCACCCCTCCACTTT.

This clonotype has a handful of counts. The rearrangement links TRBV12-3 or TRBV12-4 to TRBJ1-2; D is unclear. This CDR3 has 14 amino acids. Trimming took 3 bases from V and 0 from J, leaving 8 bases between them. CDR3 sequence reads: CASSFNRANYGYTF. DNA of the CDR3: TGTGCCAGCAGTTTTAACCGAGCTAACTATGGCTACACCTTC.

The table lists this clonotype with many counts. The rearrangement links TRBV2 to TRBJ2-1; 8 bases fit TRBD2. This CDR3 is built from 15 residues. J was trimmed by 5 bases and V by 3 bases; bases with no gene match: 6. CDR1 and CDR2 from the germline V gene are SNHLY and FYNNEI. The CDR3 DNA reads as TGTGCCAGCAGTGATCCAGCGGGAGTAGACAATGAGCAGTTCTTC. Translated, it gives CASSDPAGVDNEQFF.

The chain employs TRBV6-1 and TRBJ2-6; TRBD1 matches 8 bases. V trimming: 6 bases; J trimming: 1 base; junction bases outside the gene matches: 5. The CDR3 has 16 residues. Germline values: CDR1 MNHNS, CDR2 SASEGT. The CDR3: CASRETGGSGANVLTF. For the CDR3, the DNA is TGTGCCAGCAGGGAAACAGGGGGTTCTGGGGCCAACGTCCTGACTTTC.

The chain uses TRBV20-1 and TRBJ2-3; 10 nucleotides agree with TRBD2. This CDR3 has 16 amino acids. The V segment lost 4 bases and the J segment 4 bases; nucleotides outside the gene matches: 11. The germline V gene has CDR1 DFQATT and CDR2 SNEGSKA (reference sequence). DNA for the CDR3: TGCAGTGCTACTCTAGCGGGAGTTCTGGACCCAGATACGCAGTATTTT. Its protein product is CSATLAGVLDPDTQYF.

This clonotype was picked up many times. This chain joins TRBV29-1 and TRBJ1-1, with 11 bases identical to TRBD1. Trimming took 0 bases from V and 1 from J; bases not matched to a gene: 4. Germline CDR1 reads SQVTM; CDR2 reads ANQGSEA. CDR3 length: 16 residues. The CDR3 sequence is CSVEDRGQGANTEAFF. In DNA, the CDR3 is TGCAGCGTTGAAGATCGAGGACAGGGGGCGAACACTGAAGCTTTCTTT.

The chain links TRBV20-1 to TRBJ1-1; TRBD1 might be the D (6 bases). The CDR3 runs 12 residues. V was cut by 0 bases and J by 8 bases, with 10 bases left in between. Looked up from germline, CDR1 is DFQATT and CDR2 is SNEGSKA (reference sequence). For the CDR3, the DNA is TGCAGTGCTAGAGAAGGAGGACAGGAAGCTTTCTTT. It codes for CSAREGGQEAFF.

This rearrangement joins TRBV5-1 to TRBJ2-7, with D perhaps matching TRBD2 (6 bases). CDR1 SGHRS and CDR2 YFSETQ come from the germline V gene. The CDR3 is 13 amino acids. V lost 0 bases, J lost 3 bases, and 7 bases lay in between. CDR3 nucleotide sequence: TGCGCCAGCAGCTTGGTCGGGGGCTACGAGCAGTACTTC. Translating gives CASSLVGGYEQYF.

The gene calls are TRBV6-5 and TRBJ2-3; TRBD1 is a possible D gene (5 bases). CDR1 and CDR2 (germline): MNHEY, SVGAGI. The ends were cut back, 1 base at V and 2 bases at J, with 7 bases in the middle. This CDR3 spans 14 amino acids. CDR3 in amino acids: CASSYLGATDTQYF. The CDR3 bases are TGTGCCAGCAGTTACTTAGGGGCCACAGATACGCAGTATTTT.

This clonotype was counted once. The chain carries TRBV27 and TRBJ1-1, with a possible D match to TRBD1 (5 bases). Germline V gene data show CDR1 as MNHEY and CDR2 as SMNVEV (reference sequence). The CDR3 has 14 amino acids. Deletions cut 5 bases from V and 3 bases from J, with 13 bases between. CDR3 bases: TGTGCCAGCAGTGGGGCGGGGCGCGACACTGAAGCTTTCTTT. It codes for CASSGAGRDTEAFF.

This clonotype was recorded at least ten times. V usage is TRBV6-6 and J usage is TRBJ2-3; 13 bases are shared with TRBD2. CDR1 is MNHNY and CDR2 is SVGAGI in the germline V gene (reference sequence). Trimming cost V 5 bases and J 1 base; bases outside gene matches: 9. The CDR3 extends over 18 amino acids. CDR3 nucleotides: TGTGCCAGCAGTCACGAGGGGACTAGCGGGATGGGCACAGATACGCAGTATTTT. It is translated as CASSHEGTSGMGTDTQYF.

This chain connects TRBV29-1 to TRBJ1-1; D uncertain. Germline V CDR1 and CDR2: SQVTM, ANQGSEA. This CDR3 has 13 amino acids. Trimming took off 5 bases at V and 0 bases at J, with 10 bases between the two ends. The CDR3 DNA follows: TGCAGCGTTCGCCCCAGAGTGAACACTGAAGCTTTCTTT. It translates to CSVRPRVNTEAFF.

This clonotype was observed a few times. This chain joins TRBV7-8 and TRBJ2-2, with 8 nucleotides matching TRBD1. This CDR3 has 16 residues. V lost 4 bases to trimming and J lost 3 bases; unmatched junction nucleotides: 7. Germline V gene lookup returns CDR1 SGHVS and CDR2 FQNEAQ. CDR3 nucleotides: TGTGCCAGCAGCTCGGGACAGGCTTGGTACACCGGGGAGCTGTTTTTT. This translates into CASSSGQAWYTGELFF.

This chain joins TRBV14 and TRBJ2-2; D perhaps matches TRBD2 (6 bases). The V gene lost 0 bases and the J gene lost 6 bases, with 17 bases spanning the gap. The CDR3 has 17 residues. Looked up from germline, CDR1 is SGHDN and CDR2 is FVKESK. The DNA of the CDR3 is TGTGCCAGCAGCCAAGATAGGTACGGGGGTTACGCCGGGGAGCTGTTTTTT. Translating gives CASSQDRYGGYAGELFF.